The 7 T cell receptor beta chains below were found in one sample sequenced in a study of CD8 T cells in ankylosing spondylitis. Each CDR3 protein gets one entry after TCRdb re-called the 5' RACE reads with MiXCR. The sample consists of over 150,000 distinct CDR3 sequences, 9.5% to 15% of them appearing once. The sample consisted of blood, either unsorted or a sorted T cell fraction (not recorded which). Every receptor here comes from a male donor with ankylosing spondylitis or in good health (not recorded which).

This clonotype showed up just a few times. This chain joins TRBV12-3 or TRBV12-4 and TRBJ2-7; D is undetermined. V gave up 6 bases and J gave up 4 bases, with 13 bases separating them. This CDR3 is built from 13 residues. The CDR3 is CASSPDPQYEQYF. CDR3 in DNA: TGTGCCAGCAGCCCGGACCCCCAGTACGAGCAGTACTTC.

This clonotype occurred a few times. The chain couples TRBV27 to TRBJ2-7; possibly TRBD1 for D (5 bases). V was pared by 3 bases and J by 2 bases, with 11 bases between. The CDR3 length is 14 residues. The germline CDR1 and CDR2 sequences are MNHEY and SMNVEV (reference sequence). CDR3 nucleotides: TGTGCCAGCAGTTTGGGGCGGTCTACCTACGAGCAGTACTTC. Translation gives CASSLGRSTYEQYF.

The sample holds a few counts of this clonotype. The chain carries TRBV5-1 and TRBJ2-7; 10 bases are a match to TRBD1. V was clipped by 0 bases and J by 6 bases; unmatched bases: 3. CDR1 is SGHRS, CDR2 YFSETQ, per germline. The CDR3 is 14 amino acids. The CDR3 nucleotides read TGCGCCAGCAGCTTGGTCGGGACAGGGGCCGAGCAGTACTTC. The encoded protein is CASSLVGTGAEQYF.

This clonotype was picked up one time. This chain links TRBV3-1 with TRBJ2-2; 11 nucleotides line up with TRBD2. Germline-derived CDR1 and CDR2 are LGHDT and YNNKEL (reference sequence). Trimming removed 9 bases from V and 0 bases from J; junction bases left unmatched: 9. The CDR3 length is 17 residues. Written as DNA, the CDR3 is TGTGCCAGTAGTCCGGGACTAGCGGTTACGAACACCGGGGAGCTGTTTTTT. Residues: CASSPGLAVTNTGELFF. The full variable domain, its missing parts supplied by reference TRBV3-1 and TRBJ2-2, is DTAVSQTPKYLVTQMGNDKSIKCEQNLGHDTMYWYKQDSKKFLKIMFSYNNKELIINETVPNRFSPKSPDKAHLNLHINSLELGDSAVYFCASSPGLAVTNTGELFFGEGSRLTVL.

This clonotype was seen a few times. The chain has TRBV6-5 and TRBJ2-2; TRBD1 is a possible D gene (5 bases). The germline gives CDR1 MNHEY, CDR2 SVGAGI. This CDR3 is 12 amino acids long. The V and J ends lost 10 bases and 5 bases respectively, with 11 bases between them. CDR3 sequence reads: CAIQGRTGELFF. CDR3 DNA: TGTGCCATCCAGGGAAGGACCGGGGAGCTGTTTTTT.

This clonotype was seen many times. This chain connects TRBV27 to TRBJ1-1; TRBD1 is a possible D gene (6 bases). V gave up 5 bases and J gave up 0 bases, with 10 bases separating them. This CDR3 spans 14 amino acids. Germline CDR1 MNHEY, CDR2 SMNVEV (reference sequence). CDR3 in amino acids: CASSLTGMNTEAFF. The CDR3 region has the DNA TGTGCCAGCAGTCTAACAGGGATGAACACTGAAGCTTTCTTT.

This clonotype has just a few counts. The V call is TRBV6-5, the J call TRBJ1-2; 7 bases match TRBD1. The length of the CDR3 is 14 residues. V shed 0 bases, J shed 6 bases, and the junction held 4 bases outside the gene matches. Germline CDR1 is MNHEY and CDR2 is SVGAGI. The CDR3, as DNA: TGTGCCAGCAGTTACTCCAGGGGGTTCAATGGCTACACCTTC. This codes for CASSYSRGFNGYTF.